Sequencing of this TCR beta chain was carried out in a study of blood T cell repertoires in COVID-19. V was pared by 4 bases and J by 2 bases, with 8 bases of the junction left unmatched. The CDR3 consists of 15 residues. Germline CDR1 and CDR2: SGHRS and YFSETQ. The data were produced by immunoSEQ multiplex PCR, yet TCRdb's version contains in-frame clones alone and is incomplete. Altogether over 150,000 clones are present, about 82% being singletons, with the ten largest covering 5.5% to 7%. The gene calls are TRBV5-1 and TRBJ1-1; 7 nucleotides match TRBD1. The sequence came from a man between 50 and 59 years old with active or convalescent COVID-19. The sequenced sample was peripheral blood. CDR3 loop: CASSREDRVNTEAFF. The CDR3 DNA reads as TGCGCCAGCAGCCGAGAAGACAGGGTCAACACTGAAGCTTTCTTT.